This T cell receptor beta chain was found in a study of Graves' ophthalmopathy and Graves' hyperthyroidism. The CDR3 runs 14 residues. CDR1 and CDR2 from the germline V gene are MNHNS and SASEGT. Certain patients were not enrolled. These were patients with other autoimmune diseases, uncontrolled infections, pregnancy or lactation. Reliance was placed on clinical symptoms, serum thyroxine, TRAb, thyroid ultrasound and orbital computed tomography for diagnosis. This clonotype occurred once. What it recognizes is unknown. This may be a read error: a much more frequent sequence differs by one nucleotide. General study results and limits: Blood was where most expanded thyroid clonotypes above 0.001 frequency also turned up. A model built from 13 signatures distinguished ophthalmopathy from stable hyperthyroidism with 87.88% sensitivity and less than 83% specificity.

Amplified material comprised TCR beta CDR3 regions derived from RNA transcripts. HTBI-primed RT-PCR formed the first round, and a multiplex PCR formed the second. TCRdb reprocessed the multiplex PCR reads via MiXCR and lists one record per CDR3 protein. The sample contains roughly 230,000 distinct CDR3 sequences, 20% to 25% of which appear only once. The receptor's source is a woman aged 45 to 65 with Graves' ophthalmopathy. Specimen: peripheral blood. This rearrangement joins TRBV6-1 to TRBJ1-6; D remains ambiguous. The CDR3 sequence is CASSEGHYNLPLHF. The CDR3 DNA sequence: TGTGCCAGCAGTGAGGGTCATTATAATTTACCCCTCCACTTT.